This T cell receptor (beta chain) derives from a study of blood T cell repertoires in COVID-19. About the research overall: The analysed material was cDNA or gDNA that came from T cells, B-cell-depleted T cells, or PBMCs.

The data were produced by immunoSEQ multiplex PCR, yet TCRdb's version contains in-frame clones alone and is incomplete. The sample lists some 300,000 clones, 89% occurring once. Trimming shortened V by 1 base and J by 0 bases, and 10 bases separated the two germline ends. The CDR3 has 15 residues. The V gene's germline CDR1 is SGHRS and CDR2 YFSETQ. Participants' own reports of clinical history determined their cohort assignment. The TCR originated in a woman between 40 and 55 years old who had recovered from COVID-19. The specimen was PBMCs or T cells enriched from blood (not recorded which). The V gene is TRBV5-1, the J gene TRBJ1-2; a weak D match, TRBD1 (5 bases). CDR3 nucleotide sequence: TGCGCCAGCAGCTTGTCTGGGGCCTCTAACTATGGCTACACCTTC. Translated, it gives CASSLSGASNYGYTF.